The rows below give T cell receptor beta chains drawn from one sample of a study of glioma-infiltrating T cells after dendritic cell vaccination. Measured with immunoSEQ multiplex PCR; TCRdb has only the in-frame clones, and not every one. The sample consists of approximately 82,000 clones, around 90% of them appearing once. Sequencing used blood, obtained before dendritic cell vaccination. The receptor set was obtained from a human donor with glioblastoma. Both conserved end residues are part of each CDR3.

>TRBV6-5|TRBJ2-5
CASSYNRGQWETQYF
>TRBV7-8|TRBJ2-7
CASSPGTPSSYEQYF
>TRBV30|TRBJ2-3
CAWSGVARSTDTQYF
>TRBV12-5|TRBJ2-2
CASASYSGGNTGELFF
>TRBV7-9|TRBJ2-3
CASSLGVGRDPYTDTQYF
>TRBV5-4|TRBJ2-3
CASSLRGAQADTQYF
>TRBV4-2|TRBJ2-3
CASSQDGTSGGDTQYF
>TRBV5-4|TRBJ2-3
CASSTRLAGESDTQYF
>TRBV5-6|TRBJ2-5
CASSFRDSQETQYF
>TRBV6-1|TRBJ2-7
CASSRGGQGTYEQYF
>TRBV21-1|TRBJ1-5
CASSRQTGASNQPQHF
>TRBV5-1|TRBJ1-6
CASSITDREASPLHF
>TRBV30|TRBJ1-6
CAWTQGFNNSPLHF
>TRBV11-3|TRBJ2-1
CASERTGGTEQFF
>TRBV6-6|TRBJ2-7
CASSYSSPQAYEQYF
>TRBV19|TRBJ1-5
CASSLPRNQPQHF
>TRBV9|TRBJ2-3
CASSSRGADTQYF
>TRBV2|TRBJ2-6
CASIAGQGRTGANVLTF
>TRBV14|TRBJ2-1
CASSQDQGLAGYNEQFF
>TRBV7-9|TRBJ1-5
CASSSGLSGQPQHF
>TRBV11-2|TRBJ2-2
CASSSGGGPAELFF
>TRBV11-2|TRBJ2-7
CASSISGGPYEQYF
>TRBV5-1|TRBJ2-3
CASSLGERHTQYF
>TRBV4-1|TRBJ1-4
CASSRGQGVTNEKLFF
>TRBV11-1|TRBJ2-3
CASSPLAGSTDTQYF
>TRBV5-5|TRBJ1-1
CASSLWDRGEAFF
>TRBV4-1|TRBJ1-1
CASSLNHNRANTEAFF
>TRBV6-1|TRBJ2-3
CASSPPSTDTQYF
>TRBV5-4|TRBJ2-3
CASSWAGDTQYF
>TRBV4-1|TRBJ2-5
CASSPILGKETQYF
>TRBV5-3|TRBJ1-6
CARSLGETPNSPLHF
>TRBV6-5|TRBJ2-7
CASSYVAGGPYEQYF
>TRBV19|TRBJ1-3
CASNRDSRNTIYF
>TRBV6-4|TRBJ1-2
CASRDTDRGGGYTF
>TRBV25-1|TRBJ1-3
CASSLQGAGNTIYF
>TRBV5-1|TRBJ1-3
CASSFSGTGQGNTIYF
>TRBV5-6|TRBJ2-3
CASSLWGETADTQYF
>TRBV4-1|TRBJ1-5
CASSQRGPSNQPQHF
>TRBV7-3|TRBJ2-3
CASSSGLAGTDTQYF
>TRBV25-1|TRBJ2-3
CASSLGTDTQYF
>TRBV27|TRBJ2-7
CASSSGAGGRSEQYF
>TRBV2|TRBJ2-3
CASSPTRSTDTQYF
>TRBV5-6|TRBJ1-1
CASSFPRDSYTEAFF